One and the same sample provided the 4 T cell receptor beta chains below, sequenced in a study of siplizumab effects on memory and regulatory T cells. Profiled with immunoSEQ multiplex PCR; TCRdb holds only in-frame clones, not every one. Found here are just over 50,000 clones, about 97% of them singletons; the top ten hold roughly 0.6%. Material for sequencing was naive CD4+ T cells sorted from blood. The receptor source for this set is a human donor in good health.

This chain joins TRBV6-5 and TRBJ1-5; D call uncertain. This CDR3 is 14 amino acids long. Trimming shortened V by 2 bases and J by 2 bases, and 7 bases separated the two germline ends. Germline loops: CDR1 MNHEY, CDR2 SVGAGI. The CDR3 here is CASSYRRGNQPQHF. The CDR3, as DNA: TGTGCCAGCAGTTACAGGCGGGGCAATCAGCCCCAGCATTTT.

This sequence joins TRBV5-4 and TRBJ2-7; 12 bases map to TRBD2. CDR3 length equals 14 residues. CDR1 SGHNT and CDR2 YYREEE come from the germline V gene (reference sequence). Trimming at V came to 3 bases and at J to 4 bases, leaving 2 bases not matched to a gene. CDR3 protein: CASSSSGRGYEQYF. CDR3 in DNA: TGTGCCAGCAGCTCTAGCGGGAGGGGTTACGAGCAGTACTTC.

V is TRBV7-9 and J is TRBJ1-6, with a weak D call TRBD1 (5 bases). The germline V gene has CDR1 SEHNR and CDR2 FQNEAQ (reference sequence). The CDR3 has 15 amino acids. Trimming cost V 2 bases and J 4 bases, with 9 bases left between them. The CDR3 bases are TGTGCCAGCAGCTTAACGGGGGGGTATAATTCACCCCTCCACTTT. This encodes CASSLTGGYNSPLHF.

The chain combines TRBV29-1 with TRBJ1-1; weak D call: TRBD1 (6 bases). Trimming removed 7 bases from V and 6 bases from J, with 12 bases in between. This CDR3 has 11 amino acids. CDR1 and CDR2 from the germline V gene are SQVTM and ANQGSEA. CDR3 nucleotide sequence: TGCAGCGCCACAGGGATCTCTGAAGCTTTCTTT. This sequence encodes CSATGISEAFF. Drawing the rest from reference TRBV29-1 and TRBJ1-1, the complete variable domain is SAVISQKPSRDICQRGTSLTIQCQVDSQVTMMFWYRQQPGQSLTLIATANQGSEATYESGFVIDKFPISRPNLTFSTLTVSNMSPEDSSIYLCSATGISEAFFGQGTRLTVV.